What follows are 14 T cell receptor beta chains derived from one specimen sequenced in a study of shared clonotypes between healthy human individuals. Profiled with immunoSEQ multiplex PCR; TCRdb holds only in-frame clones, not every one. The sample yields roughly 2 million clones, more than 90% seen once. Sequenced: naive CD4+ T cells sorted from blood. Subset denoted: CD45RA+ positively selected. Source of these receptors: a man younger than 35 in good health.

A word on this clone: Other DNA sequences in this specimen translate into the identical CDR3. The rearrangement uses TRBV6-5 and TRBJ1-1; TRBD1 might be the D (5 bases). The V end lost 2 bases, the J end lost 3 bases, and 7 bases lay between the germline ends. Germline CDR1 MNHEY, CDR2 SVGAGI. The CDR3 extends over 13 amino acids. DNA of the CDR3: TGTGCCAGCAGTTACAGGGGATACACTGAAGCTTTCTTT. This translates into CASSYRGYTEAFF.

V is TRBV5-4 and J is TRBJ1-6; weak D call: TRBD1 (5 bases). The CDR3 runs 15 residues. V shed 8 bases and J shed 9 bases, with 21 bases lying between them. Germline CDR1 reads SGHNT; CDR2 reads YYREEE (reference sequence). CDR3 nucleotides: TGTGCCAGTGCCCTAATAGACAGTAAAGGTTCACCCCTCCACTTT. As protein: CASALIDSKGSPLHF.

The chain recombines TRBV4-1 with TRBJ2-7, with TRBD2 matching over 9 bases. The length of the CDR3 is 16 residues. V lost 0 bases to trimming and J lost 3 bases; unmatched junction nucleotides: 6. Germline CDR1 reads MGHRA; CDR2 reads YSYEKL. The CDR3 loop is CASSQEGSGRNYEQYF. CDR3 DNA sequence: TGCGCCAGCAGCCAAGAAGGTAGCGGGAGAAACTACGAGCAGTACTTC.

The V and J genes are TRBV18 and TRBJ2-7; 10 bases fit TRBD2. V was clipped by 2 bases and J by 3 bases; unmatched bases: 1. CDR3 size: 14 residues. Germline CDR1 and CDR2: KGHSH and LQKENI. This chain's CDR3 is CASSPSGGDYEQYF. In DNA form, the CDR3 reads TGTGCCAGCTCACCAAGCGGGGGGGACTACGAGCAGTACTTC.

The chain combines TRBV27 with TRBJ2-5; a possible D gene is TRBD2 (5 bases). This CDR3 contains 15 residues. Trimming removed 8 bases from V and 4 bases from J, with 20 bases in between. Germline CDR1 is MNHEY and CDR2 is SMNVEV (reference sequence). The CDR3 protein is CASRSWASTGETQYF. CDR3 coding DNA: TGTGCCAGCCGGTCCTGGGCTAGCACGGGAGAGACCCAGTACTTC.

The V gene is TRBV11-2, the J gene TRBJ2-7; D unresolved. CDR3 length: 14 amino acids. The ends were cut back, 1 base at V and 1 base at J, with 8 bases in the middle. CDR1 is SGHAT, CDR2 FQNNGV, per germline. The DNA for the CDR3 is TGTGCCAGCAGCTTAGTTTTTGGGTCCTACGAGCAGTACTTC. It specifies CASSLVFGSYEQYF.

The genes are TRBV10-1 and TRBJ2-1, with 7 bases matching TRBD2. The CDR3 loop spans 16 amino acids. Looked up from germline, CDR1 is WNHNN and CDR2 is SYGVQD (reference sequence). J was trimmed by 7 bases and V by 0 bases; bases with no gene match: 9. The CDR3 coding sequence is TGCGCCAGCAGTGAGTCGAGGACTAGTGTAAGGAATGAGCAGTTCTTC. This gives the protein CASSESRTSVRNEQFF.

The V and J genes are TRBV5-1 and TRBJ2-7; D remains ambiguous. Germline V gives CDR1 SGHRS, CDR2 YFSETQ. This CDR3 is 13 amino acids long. Trimming took 3 bases from V and 7 from J, leaving 14 bases between them. This CDR3 reads CASSYSDGLEQYF. The CDR3 region has the DNA TGCGCCAGCAGCTACTCGGACGGTTTGGAGCAGTACTTC.

This chain connects TRBV9 to TRBJ2-3; 7 positions match TRBD1. Germline-derived CDR1 and CDR2 are SGDLS and YYNGEE. The CDR3 runs 15 residues. The J segment lost 0 bases and the V segment lost 4 bases, leaving 5 bases of the junction unmatched. In DNA form, the CDR3 reads TGTGCCAGCAGCACACGGGACAGTAGCACAGATACGCAGTATTTT. Amino acid sequence: CASSTRDSSTDTQYF.

The chain joins TRBV7-6 to TRBJ1-1; D remains ambiguous. In germline, CDR1 is SGHVS, CDR2 FNYEAQ. This CDR3 is 13 amino acids long. Trimming took 3 bases from V and 4 from J, leaving 9 bases between them. The CDR3 spells CASSFSLGTEAFF. The CDR3 nucleotides read TGTGCCAGCAGCTTTAGCCTTGGCACTGAAGCTTTCTTT.

V gene TRBV5-6 combines with J gene TRBJ2-4; 7 positions agree with TRBD1. Germline lookup yields CDR1 SGHDT and CDR2 YYEEEE. The CDR3 totals 15 residues. J was trimmed by 2 bases and V by 0 bases; bases with no gene match: 2. CDR3 DNA sequence: TGTGCCAGCAGCTTGGCCAGGGGGTCCAAAAACATTCAGTACTTC. Its translation is CASSLARGSKNIQYF.

The chain employs TRBV28 and TRBJ1-3; 7 bases map to TRBD1. This CDR3 has 14 amino acids. Trimming cost V 4 bases and J 4 bases; bases outside gene matches: 4. CDR1 and CDR2 from the germline V gene are MDHEN and SYDVKM. CDR3 DNA: TGTGCCAGCAGTTGGGACAGATCCGGAAACACCATATATTTT. Amino acid sequence: CASSWDRSGNTIYF. Full variable domain (rest looked up from reference TRBV28 and TRBJ1-3): DVKVTQSSRYLVKRTGEKVFLECVQDMDHENMFWYRQDPGLGLRLIYFSYDVKMKEKGDIPEGYSVSREKKERFSLILESASTNQTSMYLCASSWDRSGNTIYFGEGSWLTVV.

This sequence joins TRBV2 and TRBJ2-7; D assignment may be TRBD1 or TRBD2 (5 bases each). Trimming stripped 5 bases from V and 6 bases from J, with 11 bases between. CDR1 is SNHLY, CDR2 FYNNEI, per germline. The CDR3 totals 12 residues. The CDR3 sequence is CASSRGPSEQYF. DNA of the CDR3: TGTGCCAGCAGTAGGGGACCCAGCGAGCAGTACTTC.

V usage is TRBV18 and J usage is TRBJ2-5; the D is unclear. Germline V gives CDR1 KGHSH, CDR2 LQKENI. V dropped 0 bases and J dropped 0 bases, with 5 bases sitting between them. CDR3 size: 14 residues. The CDR3 reads CASSPPLDQETQYF. DNA of the CDR3: TGTGCCAGCTCACCACCGCTCGACCAAGAGACCCAGTACTTC.